Below, 10 T cell receptor beta chains from the same sample are listed, as sequenced in a study of blood T cell repertoires in COVID-19. Measured with immunoSEQ multiplex PCR; TCRdb has only the in-frame clones, and not every one. The profile covers 150,000 to 200,000 clones, with around three quarters appearing a single time and around 6.3% taken by the ten largest. What was sequenced was peripheral blood. The receptors stem from a man in his 70s with active or convalescent COVID-19.

The rearrangement joins TRBV18 to TRBJ1-6; a weak D match, TRBD1 (5 bases). V lost 5 bases, J lost 16 bases, and 15 bases lay in between. The CDR3 length is 12 residues. CDR1 and CDR2 (germline): KGHSH, LQKENI. CDR3 amino acids: CASSASMGLLHF. As DNA, the CDR3 is TGTGCCAGCTCAGCATCTATGGGACTTCTCCACTTT.

The chain is built from TRBV29-1 and TRBJ1-1; D not resolved. Between the trimmed V and J ends, which lost 2 bases and 0 bases, there was a span of 7 bases. This CDR3 is built from 13 residues. Germline V CDR1 and CDR2: SQVTM, ANQGSEA. The CDR3 coding sequence is TGCAGCGTTGAATGGCGGATGAACACTGAAGCTTTCTTT. Translating gives CSVEWRMNTEAFF.

The chain combines TRBV10-3 with TRBJ2-5, with no clear D. The CDR3 runs to 13 residues. Trimming took 1 base from V and 3 from J, leaving 6 bases between them. Germline CDR1 ENHRY, CDR2 SYGVKD. As DNA, the CDR3 is TGTGCCATCAGTGAGTTTCAGGAAGAGACCCAGTACTTC. It encodes CAISEFQEETQYF.

V and J are TRBV19 and TRBJ2-2; 7 bases agree with TRBD1. Germline trimming cut 5 bases from V and 1 base from J; bases unmatched to any gene: 4. The CDR3 sequence is 15 residues long. Germline V lookup: CDR1 LNHDA, CDR2 SQIVND (reference sequence). DNA for the CDR3: TGTGCCAGTAGTCCCCGGACAGGGAACACCGGGGAGCTGTTTTTT. It specifies CASSPRTGNTGELFF.

This chain links TRBV20-1 with TRBJ2-1; D is ambiguous. This CDR3 spans 14 amino acids. V was clipped by 3 bases and J by 0 bases, with 9 bases between them. CDR1 is DFQATT and CDR2 is SNEGSKA in the germline V gene (reference sequence). CDR3 sequence reads: CSASSMFSYNEQFF. The CDR3 DNA follows: TGCAGTGCTAGTTCCATGTTCTCCTACAATGAGCAGTTCTTC.

The V and J genes are TRBV6-5 and TRBJ1-2; D is possibly TRBD1 (5 bases). This CDR3 region has 15 residues. CDR1 is MNHEY, CDR2 SVGAGI, per germline. V was cut by 0 bases and J by 6 bases, with 14 bases left in between. The CDR3 DNA sequence: TGTGCCAGCAGTTACTCGAGTTACGGGGGGGATGGCTACACCTTC. This translates into CASSYSSYGGDGYTF.

This sequence joins TRBV5-1 and TRBJ2-3; 10 nucleotides agree with TRBD2. V lost 1 base to trimming and J lost 4 bases; unmatched junction nucleotides: 6. The CDR3 covers 16 residues. Germline V gene data show CDR1 as SGHRS and CDR2 as YFSETQ. The CDR3 protein is CASSLNPSGSADTQYF. The CDR3 nucleotides read TGCGCCAGCAGCTTGAACCCTAGCGGGAGCGCAGATACGCAGTATTTT.

The rearrangement uses TRBV6-5 and TRBJ1-2; no definite D call. In germline, CDR1 is MNHEY, CDR2 SVGAGI. V lost 7 bases and J 4 bases, leaving 19 bases between the germline ends. The CDR3 length is 15 residues. The CDR3 protein is CASNSLSSDFYGYTF. The CDR3, as DNA: TGTGCCAGCAACTCTCTCTCTTCCGACTTCTATGGCTACACCTTC.

This clone has more than one count but fewer than ten. This chain uses TRBV6-1 with TRBJ2-1; TRBD2 matches 8 bases. V gave up 2 bases and J gave up 8 bases; unmatched junction bases: 17. Germline CDR1 reads MNHNS; CDR2 reads SASEGT. This CDR3 spans 18 amino acids. The CDR3 protein is CASSEQGLSGTSADEQFF. CDR3 sequence (DNA): TGTGCCAGCAGTGAACAGGGACTATCCGGGACTAGTGCCGATGAGCAGTTCTTC.

Concerning this clone itself: One junction end does not reproduce the germline sequence, and a read error may be involved. The rearrangement links TRBV30 to TRBJ1-1; 8 bases map to TRBD1. CDR1 and CDR2 (germline): GTSNPN, SVGIG (reference sequence). The CDR3 covers 13 residues. The CDR3 coding sequence is TGTGCCGTCTACAGGGGGATGAATACTGAAGCTTTCTTT. This codes for CAVYRGMNTEAFF.